This passage covers 14 T cell receptor beta chains from one sample sequenced in a study of spatial heterogeneity in lung cancer. TCRdb passed the 5' RACE reads through MiXCR, listing each CDR3 protein once. The sample carries tens of thousands of distinct CDR3 sequences, about 7.2% recorded once. Stated time point: sample taken at primary tumor resection. The source material was PBMCs, sampled at surgery. These receptors all stem from a female donor with early-stage non-small cell lung cancer.

There are many counts of this clonotype. The chain recombines TRBV4-1 with TRBJ1-1; D gene uncertain. V lost 4 bases and J 3 bases, leaving 9 bases between the germline ends. The CDR3 contains 13 residues. Germline CDR1 MGHRA, CDR2 YSYEKL. The CDR3 protein is CASSLRSDTEAFF. Written as DNA, the CDR3 is TGCGCCAGCAGCCTCCGCTCAGACACTGAAGCTTTCTTT.

This clonotype was observed many times. The rearrangement uses TRBV30 and TRBJ1-1, with a tentative D call TRBD1 (5 bases). Germline CDR1 and CDR2: GTSNPN and SVGIG (reference sequence). V lost 2 bases to trimming and J lost 1 base, with 8 bases between them. The CDR3 covers 13 residues. Written as DNA, the CDR3 is TGTGCCTGGAGTTTCGGGGGGAACACTGAAGCTTTCTTT. Its protein product is CAWSFGGNTEAFF.

The chain has TRBV19 and TRBJ2-1; 8 bases fit TRBD2. CDR1 and CDR2 from the germline V gene are LNHDA and SQIVND (reference sequence). The length of the CDR3 is 14 residues. V shed 7 bases and J 5 bases; nucleotides not matched to a gene: 7. The CDR3 loop reads CASKFTSGDNEQFF. The CDR3 DNA reads as TGTGCCAGTAAATTTACTAGCGGTGACAATGAGCAGTTCTTC.

V is TRBV7-9 and J is TRBJ1-5; no clear D. V was trimmed by 2 bases and J by 6 bases, leaving 8 bases between them. CDR1 and CDR2 from the germline V gene are SEHNR and FQNEAQ (reference sequence). The CDR3 is 13 amino acids. This chain's CDR3 is CASSLNSAQPQHF. The CDR3, as DNA: TGTGCCAGCAGCTTAAATTCGGCTCAGCCCCAGCATTTT.

This clonotype was detected many times. This chain links TRBV28 with TRBJ2-5; perhaps D is TRBD1 or TRBD2 (5 bases each). Germline V CDR1 and CDR2: MDHEN, SYDVKM. V dropped 4 bases and J dropped 2 bases, with 14 bases sitting between them. The CDR3 totals 15 residues. In nucleotides, the CDR3 is TGTGCCAGCAGTTCACCCCCGGGACGGCAAGAGACCCAGTACTTC. Its translation is CASSSPPGRQETQYF.

This clonotype was picked up many times. This chain joins TRBV6-5 and TRBJ2-5; 8 bases align to TRBD2. The V gene's germline CDR1 is MNHEY and CDR2 SVGAGI. The ends lost 0 bases at V and 2 bases at J; junction bases unmatched: 5. The CDR3 contains 16 residues. The CDR3 is CASSYSPSGGQETQYF. In nucleotides, the CDR3 is TGTGCCAGCAGTTACTCCCCCTCGGGGGGGCAAGAGACCCAGTACTTC.

This clonotype has ten or more counts. The CDR3 here is CASSLRPMGPYNEQFF. The CDR3 DNA is TGTGCCAGCAGCTTAAGGCCCATGGGTCCCTACAATGAGCAGTTCTTC. V gene TRBV7-9 combines with J gene TRBJ2-1; D call uncertain. V shed 2 bases and J shed 2 bases, with 13 bases lying between them. The CDR3 runs to 16 residues. Germline V gives CDR1 SEHNR, CDR2 FQNEAQ (reference sequence).

The rearrangement joins TRBV11-2 to TRBJ1-1; D is ambiguous. Germline assignment: CDR1 SGHAT and CDR2 FQNNGV. The CDR3 contains 14 residues. Trimming shortened V by 0 bases and J by 3 bases, and 8 bases separated the two germline ends. CDR3 protein: CASSLEGFYTEAFF. As DNA, the CDR3 is TGTGCCAGCAGCTTAGAGGGGTTCTACACTGAAGCTTTCTTT.

In its sample, this clonotype was seen many times. The chain uses TRBV5-1 and TRBJ1-3; D unclear. V was trimmed by 0 bases and J by 2 bases, leaving 6 bases between them. The V gene's germline CDR1 is SGHRS and CDR2 YFSETQ. This CDR3 has 14 residues. The CDR3 nucleotides are TGCGCCAGCAGCTTGGAAGGGCCTGGAAACACCATATATTTT. It specifies CASSLEGPGNTIYF.

The chain joins TRBV6-1 to TRBJ2-1; D is unclear. This CDR3 contains 14 residues. Trimming pared 3 bases from V and 6 bases from J, leaving 12 bases between. Germline V lookup: CDR1 MNHNS, CDR2 SASEGT. The CDR3 nucleotides are TGTGCCAGCAGTGAGAATCGATGGAGCAATGAGCAGTTCTTC. Translation: CASSENRWSNEQFF.

The sample holds many counts of this clonotype. This chain connects TRBV6-2 or TRBV6-3 to TRBJ2-7; no firm D call. Trimming pared 7 bases from V and 3 bases from J, leaving 13 bases between. Germline V gene sequence: CDR1 MNHEY, CDR2 SVGEGT. The CDR3 totals 13 residues. The CDR3 loop is CASTSMGNYEQYF. Written as DNA, the CDR3 is TGTGCCAGCACCTCTATGGGGAACTACGAGCAGTACTTC.

The genes are TRBV4-3 and TRBJ2-3; maybe TRBD2 (8 bases). Looked up from germline, CDR1 is LGHNA and CDR2 is YSLEER. V was trimmed by 0 bases and J by 0 bases, leaving 28 bases between them. CDR3 length: 22 amino acids. In DNA form, the CDR3 reads TGCGCCAGCAGCCAAGATAAGGGGGCGGGAGGCCGTTTGGGGATTAGCACAGATACGCAGTATTTT. It codes for CASSQDKGAGGRLGISTDTQYF.

In its sample, this clonotype was seen many times. The rearrangement links TRBV20-1 to TRBJ2-7; TRBD1 matches at 9 bases. The J segment lost 5 bases and the V segment lost 6 bases, leaving 11 bases of the junction unmatched. This CDR3 comprises 14 residues. Looked up from germline, CDR1 is DFQATT and CDR2 is SNEGSKA (reference sequence). The CDR3 DNA follows: TGCAGTGCGGCACCTAGGGACAGGGAAAACGAGCAGTACTTC. Its protein is CSAAPRDRENEQYF.

V usage is TRBV27 and J usage is TRBJ1-1; no clear D. Germline lookup yields CDR1 MNHEY and CDR2 SMNVEV (reference sequence). The CDR3 is made up of 13 amino acids. The V gene lost 5 bases and the J gene lost 3 bases, with 10 bases spanning the gap. CDR3 region: CASSVVRDTEAFF. The CDR3 bases are TGTGCCAGCAGTGTGGTGAGGGACACTGAAGCTTTCTTT.